The next 31 T cell receptor beta chains were all read from a single sample in a study of a mutant IDH1 vaccine in newly diagnosed glioma. Data came from immunoSEQ multiplex PCR; TCRdb stores just in-frame clones and leaves some out. The repertoire holds roughly 51,000 clones, with around 82% as singletons. Their target antigens are unknown. This sample's time point: week 5, during vaccination. Doses consisted of 300 ug of mutant IDH1 20-mer peptide each, paired with topical imiquimod. The sample in question was PBMCs, obtained from a glioma patient whose treatment included an IDH1 peptide vaccine. These receptors were taken from a woman in her late teens or twenties with glioma. Some clones in this sample may be carry-over from other donors' samples.

The V and J genes are TRBV7-2 and TRBJ2-3; 14 nucleotides align to TRBD2. There are 17 residues in the CDR3. Germline CDR1 reads SGHTA; CDR2 reads FQGNSA. After removal of 5 bases from V and 4 bases from J, the junction contained 8 bases not matched to a gene. Here the CDR3 reads CASSHRLAGGLADTQYF. The CDR3 DNA reads TGTGCCAGCAGCCATAGACTAGCGGGGGGGCTTGCAGATACGCAGTATTTT.

The chain links TRBV29-1 to TRBJ2-3, with no clear D. Trimming stripped 2 bases from V and 6 bases from J, with 6 bases between. The CDR3 contains 11 residues. The V gene's germline CDR1 is SQVTM and CDR2 ANQGSEA. The CDR3 DNA follows: TGCAGCGTTGAACTTGAGGATACGCAGTATTTT. Encoded protein: CSVELEDTQYF.

The chain has TRBV6-4 and TRBJ2-2; 11 bases fit TRBD2. From germline, CDR1 is MRHNA and CDR2 SNTAGT. With 0 bases clipped from V and 3 bases from J, the junction kept 0 bases outside the gene matches. The CDR3 totals 16 residues. The CDR3 protein is CASSDSTSGDTGELFF. DNA of the CDR3: TGTGCCAGCAGTGACTCGACTAGCGGGGACACCGGGGAGCTGTTTTTT.

The CDR3 sequence is CASSLRSNSPLHF. The DNA of the CDR3 is TGTGCCAGCAGCTTACGCAGTAATTCACCCCTCCACTTT. V gene TRBV7-2 combines with J gene TRBJ1-6; D remains unclear. V lost 2 bases to trimming and J lost 6 bases, with 5 bases between them. The CDR3 is 13 residues long. Germline lookup yields CDR1 SGHTA and CDR2 FQGNSA.

The V and J genes are TRBV29-1 and TRBJ1-5, with D maybe TRBD1 (6 bases). The germline V gene has CDR1 SQVTM and CDR2 ANQGSEA. The CDR3 length is 13 residues. V shed 1 base and J shed 7 bases, with 11 bases lying between them. The CDR3 reads CSVEGGRGQPQHF. CDR3 nucleotides: TGCAGCGTTGAAGGGGGAAGGGGGCAGCCCCAGCATTTT. The complete variable domain, with remaining parts taken from reference TRBV29-1 and TRBJ1-5, reads SAVISQKPSRDICQRGTSLTIQCQVDSQVTMMFWYRQQPGQSLTLIATANQGSEATYESGFVIDKFPISRPNLTFSTLTVSNMSPEDSSIYLCSVEGGRGQPQHFGDGTRLSIL.

V and J are TRBV30 and TRBJ1-1; a weak D match, TRBD1 (5 bases). Germline V gene lookup returns CDR1 GTSNPN and CDR2 SVGIG (reference sequence). Trimming pared 0 bases from V and 4 bases from J, leaving 9 bases between. This CDR3 contains 13 residues. CDR3 region: CAWSVNQGTEAFF. Written as DNA, the CDR3 is TGTGCCTGGAGTGTAAACCAGGGCACTGAAGCTTTCTTT.

This clone occurred once. The chain recombines TRBV19 with TRBJ1-2; possible D gene TRBD1, 5 bases. CDR1 is LNHDA, CDR2 SQIVND, per germline (reference sequence). Trimming pared 8 bases from V and 4 bases from J, leaving 14 bases between. The CDR3 length is 13 residues. CDR3 sequence reads: CASGRAGGYGYTF. The DNA for the CDR3 is TGTGCCAGTGGACGGGCCGGGGGCTATGGCTACACCTTC.

Comment on this clone: The germline gene is not matched at one end of the junction; a read error may be the cause. V and J are TRBV2 and TRBJ1-1; possibly TRBD1 for D (5 bases). Germline assignment: CDR1 SNHLY and CDR2 FYNNEI. The CDR3 spans 14 residues. Here the CDR3 DNA reads TGTGCCAGCAGTGATGGAGGGGTGAAAACTGAAGCTTTCTTT. Amino acids: CASSDGGVKTEAFF.

The V and J genes are TRBV5-4 and TRBJ2-1; a possible D gene is TRBD1 (5 bases). Between the trimmed V and J ends, which lost 5 bases and 4 bases, there was a span of 16 bases. CDR3 length: 15 amino acids. Germline V CDR1 and CDR2: SGHNT, YYREEE (reference sequence). The CDR3 coding sequence is TGTGCCAGCAGTCCCCCCCCAGGGAAATACAATGAGCAGTTCTTC. Its protein product is CASSPPPGKYNEQFF.

This sequence joins TRBV5-6 and TRBJ2-1, with D possibly matching TRBD1 (5 bases). Trimming shortened V by 3 bases and J by 5 bases, and 21 bases separated the two germline ends. The germline gives CDR1 SGHDT, CDR2 YYEEEE. The CDR3 runs to 17 residues. The CDR3 DNA reads TGTGCCAGCAGCTCTTTAGGGGCAACTCGTCCCAACAATGAGCAGTTCTTC. As protein: CASSSLGATRPNNEQFF.

This rearrangement joins TRBV14 to TRBJ1-1, with no clear D. Germline V gene data show CDR1 as SGHDN and CDR2 as FVKESK. The CDR3 contains 15 residues. V was clipped by 3 bases and J by 0 bases, with 11 bases between them. DNA for the CDR3: TGTGCCAGCAGCCAGGCAGGACGGGTGAACACTGAAGCTTTCTTT. Protein: CASSQAGRVNTEAFF.

This clone was seen a single time. The chain carries TRBV25-1 and TRBJ2-7; 8 bases are a match to TRBD1. Germline V gene lookup returns CDR1 MGHDK and CDR2 SYGVNS. The CDR3 contains 12 residues. After removal of 7 bases from V and 5 bases from J, the junction contained 4 bases not matched to a gene. CDR3 protein: CASTAGGHEQYF. CDR3 in DNA: TGTGCCAGCACGGCAGGGGGCCACGAGCAGTACTTC.

A few counts support this clone. The J gene is TRBJ1-1, the V gene TRBV7-9, with a possible D match to TRBD1 (6 bases). CDR1 SEHNR and CDR2 FQNEAQ come from the germline V gene (reference sequence). V shed 5 bases and J shed 7 bases, with 11 bases lying between them. The CDR3 extends over 12 amino acids. CDR3 in amino acids: CASSRQAHEAFF. CDR3 bases: TGTGCCAGCAGCCGACAGGCCCATGAAGCTTTCTTT.

The chain couples TRBV7-8 to TRBJ2-5; TRBD1 matches at 7 bases. Trimming removed 3 bases from V and 4 bases from J; junction bases left unmatched: 8. CDR3 length: 15 residues. Germline V gene data show CDR1 as SGHVS and CDR2 as FQNEAQ. CDR3: CASSLVKGAGETQYF. CDR3 DNA: TGTGCCAGCAGCTTGGTAAAGGGGGCGGGAGAGACCCAGTACTTC.

This chain connects TRBV6-5 to TRBJ1-4; 8 bases are shared with TRBD1. The V segment lost 2 bases and the J segment 10 bases; nucleotides outside the gene matches: 6. The germline gives CDR1 MNHEY, CDR2 SVGAGI. The CDR3 runs to 14 residues. The CDR3: CASSYQGAKGKLFF. The CDR3 nucleotides read TGTGCCAGCAGTTACCAGGGGGCGAAGGGAAAACTGTTTTTT.

As DNA, the CDR3 is TGTGCCAGCAGCCCCCTAGCGGGAGCGGGCTACGAGCAGTACTTC. Amino acids: CASSPLAGAGYEQYF. The chain couples TRBV7-9 to TRBJ2-7; 10 bases fit TRBD2. The CDR3 runs 15 residues. With 5 bases clipped from V and 3 bases from J, the junction kept 7 bases outside the gene matches. Germline V lookup: CDR1 SEHNR, CDR2 FQNEAQ (reference sequence).

This chain connects TRBV19 to TRBJ2-7; 10 nucleotides match TRBD1. Looked up from germline, CDR1 is LNHDA and CDR2 is SQIVND (reference sequence). Germline trimming cut 7 bases from V and 3 bases from J; bases unmatched to any gene: 6. The CDR3 contains 14 residues. CDR3: CASTLGTGDYEQYF. DNA of the CDR3: TGTGCCAGTACTCTCGGGACAGGGGACTACGAGCAGTACTTC.

J is TRBJ2-2 and V is TRBV5-1, with 9 bases matching TRBD2. The V gene's germline CDR1 is SGHRS and CDR2 YFSETQ. The CDR3 loop spans 16 amino acids. The trim removed 1 base at V and 4 bases at J, leaving 5 bases unmatched. As DNA, the CDR3 is TGCGCCAGCAGCTTGACTCTAGCGGGGACCACCGGGGAGCTGTTTTTT. Its translation: CASSLTLAGTTGELFF.

This sequence joins TRBV7-2 and TRBJ1-1, with D hard to call. Germline CDR1 SGHTA, CDR2 FQGNSA. V lost 5 bases to trimming and J lost 1 base, with 14 bases between them. The CDR3 has 15 amino acids. In DNA form, the CDR3 reads TGTGCCAGCAGCCGCCATGAGGCAGGGAACACTGAAGCTTTCTTT. Its protein is CASSRHEAGNTEAFF.

This chain joins TRBV30 and TRBJ2-7; TRBD2 agrees at 7 bases. J lost 3 bases, V lost 4 bases, and 3 bases had no gene match. This CDR3 spans 12 amino acids. CDR1 is GTSNPN and CDR2 is SVGIG in the germline V gene (reference sequence). The CDR3 region has the DNA TGTGCCTGGAACGGCGGGGGCTACGAGCAGTACTTC. The encoded protein is CAWNGGGYEQYF. The full variable domain, its missing parts supplied by reference TRBV30 and TRBJ2-7, is SQTIHQWPATLVQPVGSPLSLECTVEGTSNPNLYWYRQAAGRGLQLLFYSVGIGQISSEVPQNLSASRPQDRQFILSSKKLLLSDSGFYLCAWNGGGYEQYFGPGTRLTVT.

The genes are TRBV19 and TRBJ1-4; tentatively, D is TRBD1 (5 bases). Germline V gene data show CDR1 as LNHDA and CDR2 as SQIVND (reference sequence). The CDR3 is 13 amino acids. Trimming left V 6 bases short and J 7 bases short, with 12 bases between. The CDR3 DNA is TGTGCCAGTAGAATGCGGGGGAGTGAAAAACTGTTTTTT. The encoded protein is CASRMRGSEKLFF.

The rearrangement uses TRBV5-4 and TRBJ2-7; 11 nucleotides align to TRBD1. Germline loops: CDR1 SGHNT, CDR2 YYREEE (reference sequence). The CDR3 loop spans 17 amino acids. Germline trimming cut 4 bases from V and 7 bases from J; bases unmatched to any gene: 16. The CDR3 loop reads CASSTPPGQGVYNEQYF. The CDR3, as DNA: TGTGCCAGCAGCACCCCACCGGGACAGGGGGTATATAATGAGCAGTACTTC.

The rearrangement uses TRBV7-9 and TRBJ1-2, with 8 nucleotides matching TRBD1. The V segment lost 1 base and the J segment 1 base; nucleotides outside the gene matches: 5. This CDR3 region has 16 residues. Germline V CDR1 and CDR2: SEHNR, FQNEAQ (reference sequence). The CDR3 loop reads CASSLGTGRDNYGYTF. For the CDR3, the DNA is TGTGCCAGCAGCTTAGGGACAGGGAGAGATAACTATGGCTACACCTTC.

The CDR3 DNA is TGCGCCAGCAGTTTTTTCGGGACGGAAACCTACGAGCAGTACTTC. Its protein product is CASSFFGTETYEQYF. This chain uses TRBV5-1 with TRBJ2-7, with D tentatively TRBD1 or TRBD2 (5 bases each). Per germline, CDR1 SGHRS and CDR2 YFSETQ. The CDR3 loop spans 15 amino acids. V lost 5 bases and J lost 2, with 17 bases in between. The whole variable domain, filled in from reference TRBV5-1 and TRBJ2-7, reads KAGVTQTPRYLIKTRGQQVTLSCSPISGHRSVSWYQQTPGQGLQFLFEYFSETQRNKGNFPGRFSGRQFSNSRSEMNVSTLELGDSALYLCASSFFGTETYEQYFGPGTRLTVT.

This sequence joins TRBV28 and TRBJ1-4; D may be TRBD1 (6 bases). This CDR3 has 16 residues. Looked up from germline, CDR1 is MDHEN and CDR2 is SYDVKM. The V end lost 3 bases, the J end lost 4 bases, and 15 bases lay between the germline ends. Here the CDR3 reads CASSFHRTADNEKLFF. CDR3 sequence (DNA): TGTGCCAGCAGTTTCCACAGGACAGCCGATAATGAAAAACTGTTTTTT. Full variable domain (remainder filled in from reference TRBV28 and TRBJ1-4): DVKVTQSSRYLVKRTGEKVFLECVQDMDHENMFWYRQDPGLGLRLIYFSYDVKMKEKGDIPEGYSVSREKKERFSLILESASTNQTSMYLCASSFHRTADNEKLFFGSGTQLSVL.

In regard to this clone: At one of its ends the junction is not consistent with the germline gene, which may arise from a read error. V usage is TRBV6-5 and J usage is TRBJ1-3; weak D call: TRBD1 (6 bases). Per the germline V gene, CDR1 is MNHEY and CDR2 is SVGAGI. The CDR3 extends over 15 amino acids. The CDR3, as DNA: TGTGCCGGCAGTTACCAGGGGACCTCTGGAAACACCATATATTTT. This encodes CAGSYQGTSGNTIYF.

The CDR3 reads CASSSGGEAGELFF. DNA of the CDR3: TGTGCCAGTTCCTCGGGGGGAGAAGCGGGGGAGCTGTTTTTT. The chain carries TRBV19 and TRBJ2-2; 7 bases line up with TRBD2. V dropped 8 bases and J dropped 8; count of bases not matched to a gene: 11. This CDR3 contains 14 residues. Germline V gene lookup returns CDR1 LNHDA and CDR2 SQIVND (reference sequence).

This clone turned up a few times. The rearrangement links TRBV15 to TRBJ2-5; 7 nucleotides align to TRBD2. Germline CDR1 LNHNV, CDR2 YYDKDF (reference sequence). V gave up 8 bases and J gave up 4 bases; unmatched junction bases: 4. This CDR3 is built from 12 residues. CDR3 loop: CATGGEGETQYF. The DNA for the CDR3 is TGTGCCACCGGGGGGGAGGGAGAGACCCAGTACTTC.

This sequence joins TRBV7-8 and TRBJ2-5; the match to TRBD2 covers 11 bases. The V gene end was trimmed by 0 bases and the J gene end by 5 bases; junction bases not matched to a gene: 14. The CDR3 runs 19 residues. Germline V CDR1 and CDR2: SGHVS, FQNEAQ. The CDR3 bases are TGTGCCAGCAGCTTAGCGGGTCTTAGATTAGCGGGGGGGCGGGAGACCCAGTACTTC. Protein sequence: CASSLAGLRLAGGRETQYF.

The chain couples TRBV6-5 to TRBJ2-7; no firm D call. Germline CDR1 MNHEY, CDR2 SVGAGI. This CDR3 has 12 amino acids. The ends were cut back, 7 bases at V and 6 bases at J, with 13 bases in the middle. CDR3 bases: TGTGCCAGCACCGGCTCTTCGCGCGAGCAGTACTTC. It is translated as CASTGSSREQYF.

Concerning this clone: Distinct nucleotide sequences in the sample also encode this CDR3. The CDR3 sequence is CASSPGLAGGYEQYF. The CDR3 DNA reads TGTGCCAGTAGTCCTGGGCTAGCGGGGGGTTACGAGCAGTACTTC. The rearrangement links TRBV19 to TRBJ2-7; 11 positions match TRBD2. Per germline, CDR1 LNHDA and CDR2 SQIVND (reference sequence). The CDR3 contains 15 residues. The ends lost 5 bases at V and 4 bases at J; junction bases unmatched: 7.